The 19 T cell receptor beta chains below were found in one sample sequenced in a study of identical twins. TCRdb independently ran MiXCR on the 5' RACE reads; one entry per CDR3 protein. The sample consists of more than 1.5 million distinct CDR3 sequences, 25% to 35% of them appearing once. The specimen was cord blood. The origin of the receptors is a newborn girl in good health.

For the CDR3, the DNA is TGTGCCAGCAGTTCCAGACTAGCGGGGAAAGAGACCCAGTACTTC. The encoded protein is CASSSRLAGKETQYF. V is TRBV27 and J is TRBJ2-5; 11 nucleotides agree with TRBD2. The CDR3 loop spans 15 amino acids. CDR1 and CDR2 (germline): MNHEY, SMNVEV (reference sequence). The ends lost 4 bases at V and 3 bases at J; junction bases unmatched: 4.

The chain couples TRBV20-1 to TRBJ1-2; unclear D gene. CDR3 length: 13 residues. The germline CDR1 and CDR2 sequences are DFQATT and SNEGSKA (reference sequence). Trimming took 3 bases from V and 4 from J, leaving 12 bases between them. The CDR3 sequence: CSASHTDTYGYTF. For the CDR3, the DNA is TGCAGTGCTAGTCATACAGACACCTATGGCTACACCTTC.

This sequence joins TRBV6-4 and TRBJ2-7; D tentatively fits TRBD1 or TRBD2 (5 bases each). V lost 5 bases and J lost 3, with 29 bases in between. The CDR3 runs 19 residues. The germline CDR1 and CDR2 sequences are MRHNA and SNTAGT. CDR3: CASSKPGRKPVAKFYEQYF. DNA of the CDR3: TGTGCCAGCAGTAAACCGGGACGGAAACCGGTAGCGAAATTCTACGAGCAGTACTTC.

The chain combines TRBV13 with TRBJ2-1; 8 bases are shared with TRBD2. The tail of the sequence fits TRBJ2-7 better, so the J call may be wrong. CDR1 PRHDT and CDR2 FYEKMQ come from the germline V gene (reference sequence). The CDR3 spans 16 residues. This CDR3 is CASSQTAGVIHNEQYF. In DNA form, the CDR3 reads TGTGCCAGCAGCCAAACAGCGGGAGTGATCCACAATGAGCAGTACTTC.

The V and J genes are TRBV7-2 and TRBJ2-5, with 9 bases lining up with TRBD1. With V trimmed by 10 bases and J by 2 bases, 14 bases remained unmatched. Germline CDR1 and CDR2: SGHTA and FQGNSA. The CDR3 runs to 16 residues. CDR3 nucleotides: TGTGCCAACAACGAACAAACAGGGGGCGGGCAAGAGACCCAGTACTTC. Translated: CANNEQTGGGQETQYF.

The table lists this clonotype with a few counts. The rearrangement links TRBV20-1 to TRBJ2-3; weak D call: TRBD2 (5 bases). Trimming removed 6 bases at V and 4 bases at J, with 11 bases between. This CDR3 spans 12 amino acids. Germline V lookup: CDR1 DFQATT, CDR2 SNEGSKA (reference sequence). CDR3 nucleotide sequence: TGCAGTGCAGCCCCCGGGGCAGATACGCAGTATTTT. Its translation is CSAAPGADTQYF.

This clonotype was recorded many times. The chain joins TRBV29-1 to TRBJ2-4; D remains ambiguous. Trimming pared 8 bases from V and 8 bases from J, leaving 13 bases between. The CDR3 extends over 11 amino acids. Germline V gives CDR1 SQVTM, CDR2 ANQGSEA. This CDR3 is CSSIAWDIQYF. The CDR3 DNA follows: TGCAGCTCAATAGCTTGGGACATTCAGTACTTC.

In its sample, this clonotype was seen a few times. The CDR3 DNA sequence: TGCGCCAGCAGCGCCGGGCGGGGCAAAGAGACCCAGTACTTC. It specifies CASSAGRGKETQYF. The chain links TRBV5-1 to TRBJ2-5, with D possibly matching TRBD2 (6 bases). CDR3 length: 14 amino acids. Trimming left V 4 bases short and J 3 bases short, with 13 bases between. Germline V gives CDR1 SGHRS, CDR2 YFSETQ.

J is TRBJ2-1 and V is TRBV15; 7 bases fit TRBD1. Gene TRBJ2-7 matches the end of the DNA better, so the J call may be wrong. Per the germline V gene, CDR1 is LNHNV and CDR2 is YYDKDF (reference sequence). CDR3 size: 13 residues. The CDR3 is CATRGTVYNEQYF. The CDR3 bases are TGTGCCACCAGGGGGACAGTCTACAATGAGCAGTACTTC.

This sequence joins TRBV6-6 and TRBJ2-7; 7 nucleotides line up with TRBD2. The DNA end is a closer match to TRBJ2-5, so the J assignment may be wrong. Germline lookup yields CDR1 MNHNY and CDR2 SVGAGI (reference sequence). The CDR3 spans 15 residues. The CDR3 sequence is CASSLQGAGMETQYF. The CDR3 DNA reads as TGTGCCAGCAGTTTGCAGGGAGCGGGGATGGAGACCCAGTACTTC.

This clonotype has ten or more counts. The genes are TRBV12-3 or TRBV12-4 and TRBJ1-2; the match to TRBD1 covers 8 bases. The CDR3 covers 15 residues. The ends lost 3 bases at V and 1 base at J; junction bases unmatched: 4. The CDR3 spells CASSLGTGFNYGYTF. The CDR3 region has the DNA TGTGCCAGCAGTTTGGGGACAGGTTTTAACTATGGCTACACCTTC.

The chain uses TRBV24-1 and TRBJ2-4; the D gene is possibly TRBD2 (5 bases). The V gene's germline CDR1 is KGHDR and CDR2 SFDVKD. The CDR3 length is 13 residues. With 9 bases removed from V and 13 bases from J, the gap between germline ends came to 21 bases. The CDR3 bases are TGTGCCACCCAGCGGTCCCTCTACAATGAGCAGTACTTC. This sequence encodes CATQRSLYNEQYF.

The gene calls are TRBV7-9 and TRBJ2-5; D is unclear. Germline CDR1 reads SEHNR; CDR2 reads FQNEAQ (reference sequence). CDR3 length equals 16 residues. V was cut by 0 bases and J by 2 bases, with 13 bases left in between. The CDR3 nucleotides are TGTGCCAGCAGCTTAGCGTTCCCGATCGCACAAGAGACCCAGTACTTC. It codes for CASSLAFPIAQETQYF.

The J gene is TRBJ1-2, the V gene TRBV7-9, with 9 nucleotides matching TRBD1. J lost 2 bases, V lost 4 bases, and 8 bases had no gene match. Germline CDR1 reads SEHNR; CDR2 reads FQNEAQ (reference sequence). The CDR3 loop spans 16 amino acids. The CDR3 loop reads CASSSGTGLLNYGYTF. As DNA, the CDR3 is TGTGCCAGCAGCTCCGGGACAGGGCTTCTCAACTATGGCTACACCTTC.

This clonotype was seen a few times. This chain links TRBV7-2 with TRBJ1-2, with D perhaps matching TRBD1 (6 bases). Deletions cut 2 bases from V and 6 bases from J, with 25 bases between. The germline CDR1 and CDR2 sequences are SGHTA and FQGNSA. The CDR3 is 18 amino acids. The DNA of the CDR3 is TGTGCCAGCAGCTTACTGCGTGGGTGGCGGACAGTAGGAAATGGCTACACCTTC. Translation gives CASSLLRGWRTVGNGYTF.

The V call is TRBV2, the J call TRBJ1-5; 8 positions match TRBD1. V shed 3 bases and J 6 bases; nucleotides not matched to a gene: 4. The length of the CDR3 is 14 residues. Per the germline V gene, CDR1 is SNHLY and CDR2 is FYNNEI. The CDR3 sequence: CASSDRQGSQPQHF. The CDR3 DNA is TGTGCCAGCAGTGATAGACAGGGGAGTCAGCCCCAGCATTTT.

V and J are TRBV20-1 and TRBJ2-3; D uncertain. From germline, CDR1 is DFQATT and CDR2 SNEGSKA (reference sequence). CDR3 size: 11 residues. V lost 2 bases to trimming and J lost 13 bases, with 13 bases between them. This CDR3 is CSARTLVIEYF. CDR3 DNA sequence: TGCAGTGCTAGAACGCTGGTGATTGAGTATTTT.

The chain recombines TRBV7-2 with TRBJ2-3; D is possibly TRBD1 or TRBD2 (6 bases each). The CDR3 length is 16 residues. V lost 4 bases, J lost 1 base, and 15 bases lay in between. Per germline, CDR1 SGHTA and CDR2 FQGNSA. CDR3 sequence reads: CASSSIGGLGTDTQYF. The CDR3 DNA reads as TGTGCCAGCAGCTCCATAGGGGGACTTGGCACAGATACGCAGTATTTT.

CDR3 sequence: CASGGGRKGEKLFF. CDR3 sequence (DNA): TGTGCCAGCGGGGGGGGACGGAAAGGTGAAAAACTGTTTTTT. This chain connects TRBV12-3 or TRBV12-4 to TRBJ1-4; D may be TRBD1 (5 bases). The V gene lost 8 bases and the J gene lost 7 bases, with 17 bases spanning the gap. The CDR3 is 14 residues long.